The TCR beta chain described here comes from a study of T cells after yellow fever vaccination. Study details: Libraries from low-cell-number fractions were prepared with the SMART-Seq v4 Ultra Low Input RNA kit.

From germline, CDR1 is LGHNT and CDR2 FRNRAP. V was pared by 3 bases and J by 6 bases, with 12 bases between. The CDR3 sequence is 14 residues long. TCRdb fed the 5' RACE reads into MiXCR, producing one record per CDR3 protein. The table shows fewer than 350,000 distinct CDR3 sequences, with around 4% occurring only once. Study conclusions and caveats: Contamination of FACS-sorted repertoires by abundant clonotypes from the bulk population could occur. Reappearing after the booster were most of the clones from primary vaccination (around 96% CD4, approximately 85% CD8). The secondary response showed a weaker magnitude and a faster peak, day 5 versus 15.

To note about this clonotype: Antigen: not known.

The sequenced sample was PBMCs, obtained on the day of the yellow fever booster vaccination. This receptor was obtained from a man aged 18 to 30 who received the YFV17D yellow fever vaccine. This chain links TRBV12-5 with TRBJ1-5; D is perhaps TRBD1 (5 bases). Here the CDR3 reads CASGFKGAVQPQHF. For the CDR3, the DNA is TGTGCTAGTGGTTTTAAAGGGGCGGTTCAGCCCCAGCATTTT.